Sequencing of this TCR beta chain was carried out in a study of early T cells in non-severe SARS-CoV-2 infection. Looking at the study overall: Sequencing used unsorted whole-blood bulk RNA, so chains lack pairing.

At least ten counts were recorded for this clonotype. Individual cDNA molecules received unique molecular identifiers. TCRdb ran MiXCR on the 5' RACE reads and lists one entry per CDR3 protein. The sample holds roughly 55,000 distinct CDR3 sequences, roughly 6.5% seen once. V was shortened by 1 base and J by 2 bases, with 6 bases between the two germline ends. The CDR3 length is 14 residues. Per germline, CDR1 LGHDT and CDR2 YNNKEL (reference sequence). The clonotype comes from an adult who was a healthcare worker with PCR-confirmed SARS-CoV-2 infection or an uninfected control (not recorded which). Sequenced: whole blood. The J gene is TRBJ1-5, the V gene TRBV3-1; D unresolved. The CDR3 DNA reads TGTGCCAGCAGCCAAGGACCTCGCAATCAGCCCCAGCATTTT. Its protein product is CASSQGPRNQPQHF.